The next 27 T cell receptor beta chains were all read from a single sample in a study of blood T cell repertoires in COVID-19. Only in-frame clones appear in the TCRdb table, and some are missing; sequencing was by immunoSEQ multiplex PCR. Among approximately 180,000 clones listed, 80% to 90% were seen once. The sequencing sample was made of peripheral blood. These TCRs come from a man aged 35-49 years with active or convalescent COVID-19.

The rearrangement uses TRBV7-3 and TRBJ1-5; D not resolved. V lost 4 bases to trimming and J lost 0 bases, with 4 bases between them. From germline, CDR1 is SGHTA and CDR2 FQGTGA. The CDR3 spans 13 residues. The CDR3 region has the DNA TGTGCCAGCAGCTCCAATAGCAATCAGCCCCAGCATTTT. Amino acid sequence: CASSSNSNQPQHF.

This clone has only a few counts. The CDR3 region has the DNA TGTGCCAGCAGTCCAAGGAGCTCCTATAATTCACCCCTCCACTTT. It yields the protein CASSPRSSYNSPLHF. The chain uses TRBV27 and TRBJ1-6; D remains ambiguous. The CDR3 consists of 15 residues. With 5 bases removed from V and 0 bases from J, the gap between germline ends came to 8 bases. CDR1 and CDR2 from the germline V gene are MNHEY and SMNVEV (reference sequence).

J is TRBJ1-2 and V is TRBV2, with D perhaps TRBD1 (6 bases). Trimming pared 4 bases from V and 4 bases from J, leaving 16 bases between. The CDR3 is 15 amino acids. Germline assignment: CDR1 SNHLY and CDR2 FYNNEI. CDR3 sequence (DNA): TGTGCCAGCAGTGGAGGACAGCCTTACACCTATGGCTACACCTTC. Its protein product is CASSGGQPYTYGYTF.

Only one count was recorded for this clone. The V and J genes are TRBV3-1 (or the pseudogene TRBV3-2) and TRBJ2-5; TRBD2 agrees at 7 bases. The V gene's germline CDR1 is LGHDT and CDR2 YNNKEL (reference sequence). The CDR3 runs to 17 residues. V was clipped by 5 bases and J by 1 base; unmatched bases: 13. CDR3 nucleotide sequence: TGTGCCAGCAGCAGACCGAGGACTAGGGACGTCCAAGAGACCCAGTACTTC. Amino acids: CASSRPRTRDVQETQYF.

The chain uses TRBV19 and TRBJ2-2, with 7 bases matching TRBD1. The CDR3 is 14 residues long. J was trimmed by 4 bases and V by 4 bases; bases with no gene match: 3. Germline V lookup: CDR1 LNHDA, CDR2 SQIVND (reference sequence). The CDR3 sequence: CASSTTGVTGELFF. In DNA, the CDR3 is TGTGCCAGTAGTACCACAGGGGTCACCGGGGAGCTGTTTTTT.

The CDR3 region is CASSRQVGSQPQHF. CDR3 nucleotide sequence: TGTGCCAGCAGCCGACAGGTAGGTTCTCAGCCCCAGCATTTT. The chain links TRBV3-1 (or the pseudogene TRBV3-2) to TRBJ1-5, with D perhaps matching TRBD1 (6 bases). The length of the CDR3 is 14 residues. Germline CDR1 is LGHDT and CDR2 is YNNKEL (reference sequence). V gave up 4 bases and J gave up 6 bases, with 13 bases separating them.

The V and J genes are TRBV10-3 and TRBJ2-7; 7 nucleotides match TRBD2. The CDR3 consists of 14 residues. V gave up 0 bases and J gave up 5 bases; unmatched junction bases: 4. Germline V gives CDR1 ENHRY, CDR2 SYGVKD. The CDR3 nucleotides read TGTGCCATCAGTGAGTCGGGGGGGAGAAACGAGCAGTACTTC. Protein product: CAISESGGRNEQYF.

The V call is TRBV30, the J call TRBJ1-6, with D tentatively TRBD1 (5 bases). CDR1 and CDR2 from the germline V gene are GTSNPN and SVGIG (reference sequence). V shed 3 bases and J shed 7 bases, with 13 bases lying between them. CDR3 length: 14 residues. DNA of the CDR3: TGTGCCTGGAGGGGGGGGGACTGGAATTCACCCCTCCACTTT. Encoded protein: CAWRGGDWNSPLHF.

The V call is TRBV19, the J call TRBJ2-1, with D uncertain. V lost 2 bases and J lost 0, with 8 bases in between. CDR3 length: 15 residues. Germline V gene data show CDR1 as LNHDA and CDR2 as SQIVND (reference sequence). CDR3 loop: CASSIPQASYNEQFF. In DNA, the CDR3 is TGTGCCAGTAGTATACCGCAGGCCTCCTACAATGAGCAGTTCTTC.

This clone was seen once. The rearrangement uses TRBV7-9 and TRBJ2-2; 10 bases are shared with TRBD2. Trimming cost V 6 bases and J 6 bases; bases outside gene matches: 1. This CDR3 is built from 13 residues. Germline V gives CDR1 SEHNR, CDR2 FQNEAQ (reference sequence). CDR3 DNA: TGTGCCAGCAGTAGCGGGGGGCCCGGGGAGCTGTTTTTT. Protein sequence: CASSSGGPGELFF.

V and J are TRBV30 and TRBJ1-1; D is perhaps TRBD1 (6 bases). The CDR3 sequence is 12 residues long. Germline-derived CDR1 and CDR2 are GTSNPN and SVGIG (reference sequence). CDR3 sequence: CALGTFNTEAFF. Here the CDR3 DNA reads TGTGCGTTAGGGACATTTAACACTGAAGCTTTCTTT. Full variable domain (missing parts from reference TRBV30 and TRBJ1-1): SQTIHQWPATLVQPVGSPLSLECTVEGTSNPNLYWYRQAAGRGLQLLFYSVGIGQISSEVPQNLSASRPQDRQFILSSKKLLLSDSGFYLCALGTFNTEAFFGQGTRLTVV.

This chain links TRBV20-1 with TRBJ2-3; 7 bases agree with TRBD2. CDR3 size: 13 residues. V shed 3 bases, J shed 1 base, and the junction held 1 base outside the gene matches. CDR1 and CDR2 (germline): DFQATT, SNEGSKA (reference sequence). The DNA of the CDR3 is TGCAGTGCTAGTGCGGGGGGCACAGATACGCAGTATTTT. It yields the protein CSASAGGTDTQYF.

The gene calls are TRBV28 and TRBJ1-1; D possibly corresponds to TRBD1 (5 bases). The ends were cut back, 4 bases at V and 0 bases at J, with 15 bases in the middle. This CDR3 region has 16 residues. The germline gives CDR1 MDHEN, CDR2 SYDVKM. The CDR3 spells CASSSDIYNVNTEAFF. Here the CDR3 DNA reads TGTGCCAGCAGTTCGGACATCTACAACGTGAACACTGAAGCTTTCTTT.

The rearrangement joins TRBV6-2 or TRBV6-3 to TRBJ1-2; D is uncertain. The CDR3 runs 13 residues. Per the germline V gene, CDR1 is MNHEY and CDR2 is SVGEGT. Deletions cut 2 bases from V and 1 base from J, with 5 bases between. Written as DNA, the CDR3 is TGTGCCAGCAGTTACGTAAATAACTATGGCTACACCTTC. Its protein product is CASSYVNNYGYTF.

The chain couples TRBV6-5 to TRBJ1-1, with 12 positions matching TRBD1. The ends lost 8 bases at V and 7 bases at J; junction bases unmatched: 8. Germline V CDR1 and CDR2: MNHEY, SVGAGI. This CDR3 region has 14 residues. The DNA of the CDR3 is TGTGCCAGCGCCCGGGACAGGGGGCGGGTTGAAGCTTTCTTT. Translated, it gives CASARDRGRVEAFF.

The V and J genes are TRBV2 and TRBJ2-3; D possibly corresponds to TRBD2 (6 bases). The V end lost 9 bases, the J end lost 0 bases, and 13 bases lay between the germline ends. The CDR3 contains 14 residues. Germline CDR1 and CDR2: SNHLY and FYNNEI. The CDR3, as DNA: TGTGCCAGTCACCGGGACTTTAGCACAGATACGCAGTATTTT. It is translated as CASHRDFSTDTQYF.

V gene TRBV19 combines with J gene TRBJ1-6, with D possibly TRBD1 on 6 matching bases. The V and J ends lost 6 bases and 10 bases respectively, with 13 bases between them. Germline V gives CDR1 LNHDA, CDR2 SQIVND (reference sequence). The CDR3 is 13 residues long. The CDR3 bases are TGTGCCAGTAGGGGACCAGGGGAATCACCCCTCCACTTT. It is translated as CASRGPGESPLHF. The full variable domain, in which reference TRBV19 and TRBJ1-6 provide the parts outside the CDR3, is DGGITQSPKYLFRKEGQNVTLSCEQNLNHDAMYWYRQDPGQGLRLIYYSQIVNDFQKGDIAEGYSVSREKKESFPLTVTSAQKNPTAFYLCASRGPGESPLHFGNGTRLTVT.

This clone was counted once. The chain couples TRBV5-4 to TRBJ1-6; no clear D gene. The germline V gene encodes CDR1 SGHNT and CDR2 YYREEE (reference sequence). This CDR3 has 14 amino acids. The V and J ends lost 9 bases and 7 bases respectively, with 17 bases between them. This CDR3 reads CATLDSLANSPLHF. CDR3 in DNA: TGTGCCACCTTGGACTCACTTGCGAATTCACCCCTCCACTTT.

This chain joins TRBV18 and TRBJ1-1, with TRBD1 identical over 7 bases. CDR1 is KGHSH and CDR2 is LQKENI in the germline V gene. This CDR3 has 15 amino acids. The trim removed 3 bases at V and 1 base at J, leaving 5 bases unmatched. The CDR3 protein is CASSPGQASNTEAFF. CDR3 bases: TGTGCCAGCTCACCCGGACAGGCTTCGAACACTGAAGCTTTCTTT. Full variable domain (remainder filled in from reference TRBV18 and TRBJ1-1): NAGVMQNPRHLVRRRGQEARLRCSPMKGHSHVYWYRQLPEEGLKFMVYLQKENIIDESGMPKERFSAEFPKEGPSILRIQQVVRGDSAAYFCASSPGQASNTEAFFGQGTRLTVV.

Judged by abundance, this clone is medium-sized. This rearrangement joins TRBV4-1 to TRBJ1-4; D is ambiguous. The CDR3 contains 18 residues. Germline CDR1 MGHRA, CDR2 YSYEKL. The ends were cut back, 1 base at V and 3 bases at J, with 18 bases in the middle. CDR3 nucleotide sequence: TGCGCCAGCAGCCAAGCCCCTGTTTTGGTCCCGGCTAATGAAAAACTGTTTTTT. Its protein is CASSQAPVLVPANEKLFF.

The chain has TRBV29-1 and TRBJ1-1; 7 bases are shared with TRBD1. CDR3 length: 14 residues. Trimming at V came to 6 bases and at J to 4 bases, leaving 11 bases not matched to a gene. Germline assignment: CDR1 SQVTM and CDR2 ANQGSEA. CDR3 sequence reads: CSVTKRQGSTEAFF. Here the CDR3 DNA reads TGCAGCGTAACGAAAAGACAGGGAAGCACTGAAGCTTTCTTT.

This chain uses TRBV5-1 with TRBJ2-7; 10 bases agree with TRBD1. Germline values: CDR1 SGHRS, CDR2 YFSETQ. This CDR3 has 14 residues. V gave up 4 bases and J gave up 3 bases; unmatched junction bases: 4. CDR3: CASSVRDRGYEQYF. CDR3 bases: TGCGCCAGCAGCGTCCGGGACAGGGGCTACGAGCAGTACTTC.

The rearrangement joins TRBV3-1 (or the pseudogene TRBV3-2) to TRBJ1-1; D is uncertain. The CDR3 is 13 residues long. Looked up from germline, CDR1 is LGHDT and CDR2 is YNNKEL (reference sequence). V gave up 2 bases and J gave up 2 bases, with 6 bases separating them. The CDR3 DNA is TGTGCCAGCAGCCAATCAGATAACACTGAAGCTTTCTTT. Protein product: CASSQSDNTEAFF.

The chain carries TRBV5-1 and TRBJ1-5, with TRBD1 as a possible D gene (5 bases). Germline CDR1 reads SGHRS; CDR2 reads YFSETQ. V lost 4 bases and J 2 bases, leaving 13 bases between the germline ends. The CDR3 runs 15 residues. CDR3 sequence reads: CASSPGLRGNQPQHF. CDR3 in DNA: TGCGCCAGCAGCCCGGGACTGCGGGGCAATCAGCCCCAGCATTTT.

This chain connects TRBV5-1 to TRBJ1-6; TRBD1 agrees at 9 bases. This CDR3 has 14 amino acids. Trimming took 7 bases from V and 10 from J; bases not matched to a gene: 9. Germline CDR1 reads SGHRS; CDR2 reads YFSETQ. The CDR3 loop is CASAPGQGRSPLHF. CDR3 sequence (DNA): TGCGCCAGCGCACCGGGACAGGGTCGATCACCCCTCCACTTT.

J is TRBJ2-2 and V is TRBV1; whether TRBD2, the table's D call, matches the DNA was not checked. TRBV1 is a pseudogene locus. The CDR3 length is 15 residues. CDR3 residues: CTSSQVRLAAGELFF. CDR3 bases: TGCACCAGCAGCCAAGTGAGGCTAGCGGCCGGGGAGCTGTTTTTT.

The chain joins TRBV5-4 to TRBJ2-1; 14 bases are a match to TRBD2. The CDR3 contains 19 residues. Germline CDR1 and CDR2: SGHNT and YYREEE (reference sequence). V shed 4 bases and J 4 bases; nucleotides not matched to a gene: 13. Written as DNA, the CDR3 is TGTGCCAGCAGCCCTCCCGGGACTAGCGGGGGAGTACTTTACAATGAGCAGTTCTTC. Translation gives CASSPPGTSGGVLYNEQFF.